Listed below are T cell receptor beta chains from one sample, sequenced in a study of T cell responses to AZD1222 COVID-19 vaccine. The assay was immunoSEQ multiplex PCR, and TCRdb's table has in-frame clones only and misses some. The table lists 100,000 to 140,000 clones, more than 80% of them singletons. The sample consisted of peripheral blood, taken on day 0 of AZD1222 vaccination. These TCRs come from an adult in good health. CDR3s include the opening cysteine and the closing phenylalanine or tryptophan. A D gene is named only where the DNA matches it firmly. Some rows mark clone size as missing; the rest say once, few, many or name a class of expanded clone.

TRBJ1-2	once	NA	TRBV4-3	TGCGCCAGCAGCCAAGCCGGGCCACCGACGAGCTACACCTTC	CASSQAGPPTSYTF
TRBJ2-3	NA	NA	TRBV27	TGTGCCAGCAGTTTTTTCGGCTCAGATACGCAGTATTTT	CASSFFGSDTQYF
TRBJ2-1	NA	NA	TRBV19	TGTGCCAGTAGTTCCTCAGACCTGGACAATGAGCAGTTCTTC	CASSSSDLDNEQFF
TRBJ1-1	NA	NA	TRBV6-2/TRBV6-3	TGTGCCAGCAGTTCCTCACAGGGAGGGGGAAGGGCTTTCTTT	CASSSSQGGGRAFF
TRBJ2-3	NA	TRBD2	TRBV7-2	TGTGCCAGCAGCCTGCGGGGGACGGTCCCCACAGATACGCAGTATTTT	CASSLRGTVPTDTQYF
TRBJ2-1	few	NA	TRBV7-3	TGTGCCAGCAGCCTCGCCGGGCCCTCGGATGAGCAGTTCTTC	CASSLAGPSDEQFF
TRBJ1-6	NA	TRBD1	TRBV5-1	TGCCCAAAGCACAGGGGCCTTGGTTCGGATTCACCCCTCCACTTT	CPKHRGLGSDSPLHF
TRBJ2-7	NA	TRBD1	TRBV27	TGTGCCAGCAGTTTAGGGCGGACAGGGGGGGACTACGAGCAGTACTTC	CASSLGRTGGDYEQYF
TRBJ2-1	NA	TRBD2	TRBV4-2	TGTGCCAGCAACCACAAGGGGGGGACTAGCGGCTACAATGAGCAGTTCTTC	CASNHKGGTSGYNEQFF
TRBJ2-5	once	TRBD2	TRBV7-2	TGTGCCAGCAGTCCCGGGGGGGCTCTGCAAGAGACCCAGTACTTC	CASSPGGALQETQYF
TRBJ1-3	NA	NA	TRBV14	TGTGCCAGCAGCCCCTCGGGAAACACCATATATTTT	CASSPSGNTIYF
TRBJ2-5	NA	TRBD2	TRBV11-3	TGTGCCAGCAGCTCGGGACTAGCGCAAGAGACCCAGTACTTC	CASSSGLAQETQYF
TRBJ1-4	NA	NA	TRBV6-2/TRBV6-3	TGTGCCAGCAGTGGAGTACCGGGACGACGGCCTGCAACTAATGAAAAACTGTTTTTT	CASSGVPGRRPATNEKLFF
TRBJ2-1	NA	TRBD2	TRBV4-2	TGTGCCAGCAGCCATGATACGACTAGCGATGGGTACAATGAGCAGTTCTTC	CASSHDTTSDGYNEQFF
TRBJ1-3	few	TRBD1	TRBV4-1	TGCGCCAGCAGCTCCCGTAAGGGGGCCGGAAACACCATATATTTT	CASSSRKGAGNTIYF
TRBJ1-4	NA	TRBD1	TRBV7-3	TGTGCCAGCAGCTTAATCCCCGCAGGGGGCGAGGAAAAACTGTTTTTT	CASSLIPAGGEEKLFF
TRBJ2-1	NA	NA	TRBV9	TGTGCCAGCAGCGTAGCTACGTGGATGGTGGTACCCAACAATGAGCAGTTCTTC	CASSVATWMVVPNNEQFF
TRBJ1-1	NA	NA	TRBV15	TGTGCCACCAGCAGAGATAAGCTGTTCGCAAGACGAGACACTGAAGCTTTCTTT	CATSRDKLFARRDTEAFF
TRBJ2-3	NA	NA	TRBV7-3	TGTGCCAGCAGCTTAGGAGGGACCACAGATACGCAGTATTTT	CASSLGGTTDTQYF
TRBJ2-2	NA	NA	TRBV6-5	TGTGCCAGCGGGAGAGGGACCGGGGAGCTGTTTTTT	CASGRGTGELFF
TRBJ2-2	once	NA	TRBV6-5	TGTGCCAGCCGCTTGAAACCGAACACCGGGGAGCTGTTTTTT	CASRLKPNTGELFF
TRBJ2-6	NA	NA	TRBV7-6	TGTGCCAGCAGCACCCAGACATTCTCTGGGGCCAACGTCCTGACTTTC	CASSTQTFSGANVLTF
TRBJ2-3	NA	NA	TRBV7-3	TGTGCCAGCAGCTTAATAGGAAAGGAGACGCCAGATACGCAGTATTTT	CASSLIGKETPDTQYF
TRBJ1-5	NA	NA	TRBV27	TGTGCCAGCAGTTTAGGGGGGGGAGGGCAGCCCCAGCATTTT	CASSLGGGGQPQHF
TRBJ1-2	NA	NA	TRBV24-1	TGTGCCACCAGTGGGGGTCAGGGCTTCGGTGATGGCTACACCTTC	CATSGGQGFGDGYTF
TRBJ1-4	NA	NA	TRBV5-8	TGTGCCAGCAGCTCCAACACGTATCGTGAAAAACTGTTTTTT	CASSSNTYREKLFF
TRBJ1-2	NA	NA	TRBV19	TGTGCCAGTAGTATAGGACAGTTTAACTATGGCTACACCTTC	CASSIGQFNYGYTF
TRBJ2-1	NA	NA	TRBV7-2	TGTGCCAGCAGCATCACCTCCTACAATGAGCAGTTCTTC	CASSITSYNEQFF
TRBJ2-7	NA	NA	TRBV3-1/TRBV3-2	TGTGCCAGCAGCCAAACTGCGATACCCTACGAGCAGTACTTC	CASSQTAIPYEQYF
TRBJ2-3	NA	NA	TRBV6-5	TGTGCCAGCAAAATTTTAGATTCTAGCACAGATACGCAGTATTTT	CASKILDSSTDTQYF
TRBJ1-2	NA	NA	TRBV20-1	TGCAGTGGGGGCGTTAACTATGGCTACACCTTC	CSGGVNYGYTF
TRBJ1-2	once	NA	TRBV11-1	TGTGCCAGCAGCTTATTTGGGACAAACTCGGATGGCTACACCTTC	CASSLFGTNSDGYTF
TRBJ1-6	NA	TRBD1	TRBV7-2	TGTGCCAGCAGCCCACAGGGGACAAATAATTCACCCCTCCACTTT	CASSPQGTNNSPLHF
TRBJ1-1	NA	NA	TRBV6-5	TGTGCCAGCAGTACCACAGGGTTCGCTGAAGCTTTCTTT	CASSTTGFAEAFF
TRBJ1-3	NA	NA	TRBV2	TGTGCCAGCAGTCCGGGATGGCCCTCCTCTGGAAACACCATATATTTT	CASSPGWPSSGNTIYF
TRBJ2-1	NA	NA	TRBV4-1	TGCGCCAGCAGCCAAGGCGGGACGAGCTCCTACAATGAGCAGTTCTTC	CASSQGGTSSYNEQFF
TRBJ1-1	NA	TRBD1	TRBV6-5	TGTGCCAGCAGCTTAATGACAGGGGGCGGCACTGAAGCTTTCTTT	CASSLMTGGGTEAFF
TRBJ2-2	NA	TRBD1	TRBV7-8	TGTGCCAGCAGCTTACTCGCTAGGACAGGGGACCTTACCGGGGAGCTGTTTTTT	CASSLLARTGDLTGELFF
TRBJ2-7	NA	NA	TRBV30	TGTGCCTGGAGTGTGCGAGGAGGCGGGGACGAGCAGTACTTC	CAWSVRGGGDEQYF
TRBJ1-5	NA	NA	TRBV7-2	TGTGCCAGCAGCTATGGTGAATGGGGCAATCAGCCCCAGCATTTT	CASSYGEWGNQPQHF
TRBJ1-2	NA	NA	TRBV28	TGTGCCAGCACTACCACCTATGGCTACACCTTC	CASTTTYGYTF
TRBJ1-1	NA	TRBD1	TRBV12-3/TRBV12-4	TGTGCCAGCAGACTACAGGGGGGCACTGAAGCTTTCTTT	CASRLQGGTEAFF
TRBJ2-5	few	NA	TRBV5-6	TGTGCCAGCAGCTTGCTGGAGACCCAGTACTTC	CASSLLETQYF
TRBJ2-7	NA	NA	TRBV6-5	TGTGCCAGCAGCTACGGGACGGGGGCCTCCTACGAGCAGTACTTC	CASSYGTGASYEQYF
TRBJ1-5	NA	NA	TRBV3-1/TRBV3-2	TGTGCCAGCAGCCAACATGGGGAAAATCAGCCCCAGCATTTT	CASSQHGENQPQHF
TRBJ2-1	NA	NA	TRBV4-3	TGCGCCAGCAGCAAGTCGGAGAGGTCCTACAATGAGCAGTTCTTC	CASSKSERSYNEQFF
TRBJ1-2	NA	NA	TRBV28	TGTGCCAGCAACGGGGACTATGGCTACACCTTC	CASNGDYGYTF
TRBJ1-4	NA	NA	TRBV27	TGTGCCAGCAGTCTCGGGTCGGTTAATGAAAAACTGTTTTTT	CASSLGSVNEKLFF
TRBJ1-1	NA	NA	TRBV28	TGTGCCAGCAGTGCCGCCGGGACAAGAGCTTTTGAAGCTTTCTTT	CASSAAGTRAFEAFF
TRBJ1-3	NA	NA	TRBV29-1	TGCAGCGCCCAGGTTTCTGGAAACACCATATATTTT	CSAQVSGNTIYF
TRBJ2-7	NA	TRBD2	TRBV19	TGTGCCAGTAGTCCCAAGCGGGGCCTCTACGAGCAGTACTTC	CASSPKRGLYEQYF
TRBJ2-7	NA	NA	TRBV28	TGTGCCACCTCCATCCTCATTACCTACGAGCAGTACTTC	CATSILITYEQYF
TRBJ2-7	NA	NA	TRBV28	TGTGCCAGCAGTACCCGACAGGTAATCCTCCCCCACCACGAGCAGTACTTC	CASSTRQVILPHHEQYF
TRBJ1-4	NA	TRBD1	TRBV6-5	TGTGCCAGCAGTTACTCACCCAGGGGGTGGGAAAAACTGTTTTTT	CASSYSPRGWEKLFF
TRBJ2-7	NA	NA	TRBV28	TGTGCCAGCAGTATTGGGGGCGCCGGGGCCTACGAGCAGTACTTC	CASSIGGAGAYEQYF
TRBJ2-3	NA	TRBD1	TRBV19	TGTGCCAGTAGTGCCACGAGACAGGGGGCCACAGATACGCAGTATTTT	CASSATRQGATDTQYF